One sample yielded the 14 T cell receptor beta chains listed below, sequenced in a study of cytomegalovirus exposure and HLA in healthy donors (dated by TCRdb to 2016 to 2017). The protocol used for the library was the immunoSEQ multiplex PCR assay. A mixture of 60 forward primers for TCR Vbeta segments and 13 reverse primers for TCR Jbeta segments was used in the multiplex PCR. TCRdb took over this immuneACCESS table, retaining in-frame rearrangements with V and J assigned. Such tables are incomplete; in checked studies, under half of the missing clones stem from an unresolved V gene, and the remainder is unexplained. The sample table holds fewer than 200,000 clones, of which 87% were seen once. Of the sample, around 0.85% is held by the ten largest clones. Sequences were obtained from PBMCs. The receptors were sampled from a woman aged 30 to 39 in good health and CMV-seronegative.

The V and J genes are TRBV27 and TRBJ2-7; the match to TRBD2 covers 8 bases. Germline V gene lookup returns CDR1 MNHEY and CDR2 SMNVEV (reference sequence). The CDR3 consists of 14 residues. Trimming took 8 bases from V and 3 from J; bases not matched to a gene: 9. CDR3 sequence reads: CASGRGADFYEQYF. Written as DNA, the CDR3 is TGTGCCAGCGGGCGGGGGGCCGATTTCTACGAGCAGTACTTC.

The chain recombines TRBV7-2 with TRBJ2-2; TRBD1 matches at 7 bases. The CDR3 sequence is 15 residues long. The V segment lost 5 bases and the J segment 5 bases; nucleotides outside the gene matches: 8. CDR1 and CDR2 from the germline V gene are SGHTA and FQGNSA. As DNA, the CDR3 is TGTGCCAGCAGCACGCACAGGGGTGGAACCGGGGAGCTGTTTTTT. Protein product: CASSTHRGGTGELFF.

The gene calls are TRBV19 and TRBJ1-5; TRBD1 matches at 7 bases. There are 13 residues in the CDR3. Germline assignment: CDR1 LNHDA and CDR2 SQIVND (reference sequence). J lost 6 bases, V lost 9 bases, and 8 bases had no gene match. CDR3 DNA: TGTGCCAGCGCGGACAGGTGGGGTCAGCCCCAGCATTTT. It is translated as CASADRWGQPQHF.

CDR3 sequence reads: CASSFPGQGVEQYF. The CDR3 nucleotides read TGTGCCAGCAGCTTCCCGGGACAGGGCGTTGAGCAGTACTTC. J is TRBJ2-7 and V is TRBV7-9, with 9 bases matching TRBD1. Per germline, CDR1 SEHNR and CDR2 FQNEAQ (reference sequence). This CDR3 has 14 residues. V lost 3 bases and J lost 7; bases outside the gene matches: 7. Combining the CDR3 with reference TRBV7-9 and TRBJ2-7 gives the whole variable domain DTGVSQNPRHKITKRGQNVTFRCDPISEHNRLYWYRQTLGQGPEFLTYFQNEAQLEKSRLLSDRFSAERPKGSFSTLEIQRTEQGDSAMYLCASSFPGQGVEQYFGPGTRLTVT.

This sequence joins TRBV27 and TRBJ2-2; a possible D gene is TRBD2 (6 bases). The germline V gene encodes CDR1 MNHEY and CDR2 SMNVEV (reference sequence). Between the trimmed V and J ends, which lost 3 bases and 1 base, there was a span of 12 bases. The CDR3 sequence is 16 residues long. In DNA, the CDR3 is TGTGCCAGCAGTTTTGAGGGACTGCTGAACACCGGGGAGCTGTTTTTT. It yields the protein CASSFEGLLNTGELFF.

V is TRBV5-6 and J is TRBJ2-5; perhaps TRBD1 as D (6 bases). Germline loops: CDR1 SGHDT, CDR2 YYEEEE. The CDR3 loop spans 14 amino acids. Trimming shortened V by 0 bases and J by 1 base, and 7 bases separated the two germline ends. The CDR3 DNA follows: TGTGCCAGCAGCTTGGTGGGGGCCCAAGAGACCCAGTACTTC. It specifies CASSLVGAQETQYF.

The genes are TRBV5-1 and TRBJ1-2; 9 bases fit TRBD1. The CDR3 has 13 residues. V lost 4 bases to trimming and J lost 5 bases; unmatched junction nucleotides: 3. CDR1 is SGHRS, CDR2 YFSETQ, per germline. CDR3 coding DNA: TGCGCCAGCAGCGGGACAGGGATGTATGGCTACACCTTC. It specifies CASSGTGMYGYTF.

The chain has TRBV7-3 and TRBJ2-2, with unresolved D. The CDR3 has 15 residues. V lost 0 bases and J lost 1, with 6 bases in between. The V gene's germline CDR1 is SGHTA and CDR2 FQGTGA. The CDR3 loop is CASSLTPGNTGELFF. CDR3 DNA sequence: TGTGCCAGCAGCTTAACCCCAGGGAACACCGGGGAGCTGTTTTTT.

The chain combines TRBV19 with TRBJ2-4; D is possibly TRBD1 (6 bases). CDR1 LNHDA and CDR2 SQIVND come from the germline V gene (reference sequence). The CDR3 extends over 14 amino acids. V was trimmed by 7 bases and J by 1 base, leaving 11 bases between them. The CDR3 bases are TGTGCCAGTAATCCAGGGGATGCCAAAAACATTCAGTACTTC. Translating it yields CASNPGDAKNIQYF.

The CDR3 coding sequence is TGTGCCAGCAGTTTAAGGGGGGGAGGAATCCAAGAGACCCAGTACTTC. Its protein is CASSLRGGGIQETQYF. The gene calls are TRBV27 and TRBJ2-5, with D perhaps TRBD2 (7 bases). Looked up from germline, CDR1 is MNHEY and CDR2 is SMNVEV (reference sequence). The ends were cut back, 2 bases at V and 1 base at J, with 14 bases in the middle. The CDR3 extends over 16 amino acids.

This clone was found a few times. The V gene is TRBV5-1, the J gene TRBJ1-5, with D uncertain. The CDR3 is 13 residues long. Trimming took 2 bases from V and 1 from J, leaving 4 bases between them. CDR1 is SGHRS, CDR2 YFSETQ, per germline. CDR3 residues: CASSFGSNQPQHF. Here the CDR3 DNA reads TGCGCCAGCAGCTTCGGGAGCAATCAGCCCCAGCATTTT.

V is TRBV19 and J is TRBJ1-2, with D possibly matching TRBD1 (6 bases). The CDR3 runs 12 residues. The V end was cut by 7 bases, the J end by 6 bases, with 12 bases between. Per the germline V gene, CDR1 is LNHDA and CDR2 is SQIVND (reference sequence). CDR3 in amino acids: CASTTGLDGYTF. Written as DNA, the CDR3 is TGTGCCAGTACCACAGGGTTGGATGGCTACACCTTC.

This clone appeared a few times. V is TRBV9 and J is TRBJ1-1; D is ambiguous. This CDR3 has 13 residues. Trimming shortened V by 3 bases and J by 1 base, and 7 bases separated the two germline ends. Germline CDR1 SGDLS, CDR2 YYNGEE. DNA for the CDR3: TGTGCCAGCAGCGCCGGGTCGAACACTGAAGCTTTCTTT. The encoded protein is CASSAGSNTEAFF.

This chain joins TRBV29-1 and TRBJ2-7, with D maybe TRBD1 (5 bases). Trimming removed 6 bases from V and 0 bases from J, with 12 bases in between. The CDR3 is 13 amino acids. Germline CDR1 SQVTM, CDR2 ANQGSEA. The chain's CDR3 is CSVGRGVSYEQYF. The CDR3 nucleotides are TGCAGCGTGGGGCGCGGTGTCTCCTACGAGCAGTACTTC.